Presented here are 3 T cell receptor beta chains from one specimen sequenced in a study of metastatic and nonmetastatic thyroid tumors. All patients reached thyroid surgery having received no treatment beforehand. TCRdb reprocessed the PCR reads using MiXCR. The table includes roughly 34,000 clones, around 31% detected once. Sequenced sample: tumor tissue. These receptors were taken from a female donor with papillary thyroid cancer or a benign thyroid nodule (not recorded which). Some clones in this sample may be carry-over from other donors' samples.

The gene calls are TRBV11-2 and TRBJ1-2, with unresolved D. CDR1 is SGHAT, CDR2 FQNNGV, per germline. The CDR3 has 13 residues. V lost 4 bases, J lost 7 bases, and 13 bases lay in between. As DNA, the CDR3 is TGTGCCAGCAGCTGGACTGGGGTCCGTGGCTACACCTTC. Its protein product is CASSWTGVRGYTF.

By sample fraction, this clone is medium-sized. The rearrangement joins TRBV5-1 to TRBJ1-2; 7 bases match TRBD1. The length of the CDR3 is 14 residues. The V gene's germline CDR1 is SGHRS and CDR2 YFSETQ. With 4 bases clipped from V and 0 bases from J, the junction kept 3 bases outside the gene matches. CDR3 in DNA: TGCGCCAGCAGCCGGGACAGTTCTAACTATGGCTACACCTTC. This encodes CASSRDSSNYGYTF.

V gene TRBV20-1 combines with J gene TRBJ2-2; a possible D gene is TRBD2 (5 bases). The CDR3 spans 14 residues. V was pared by 6 bases and J by 0 bases, with 11 bases between. Germline V gene data show CDR1 as DFQATT and CDR2 as SNEGSKA (reference sequence). CDR3 in DNA: TGCAGTGCAGCGGACGCCTCGAACACCGGGGAGCTGTTTTTT. Translating it yields CSAADASNTGELFF.